Described below is a single TCR beta chain sequence and its context. This CDR3 comprises 16 residues. In germline, CDR1 is MGHDK, CDR2 SYGVNS. Trimming cost V 3 bases and J 5 bases; bases outside gene matches: 9. Per the authors' pipeline: Amplification from reference gene primers served as the basis for estimated nucleated cell counts. Sequencing was performed with immunoSEQ multiplex PCR; in TCRdb, only in-frame clones are kept and a portion is missing. V, J and clone size derive from that table, while D and trimming were established from the DNA sequence. The top ten clones hold roughly 0.62% of a sample with 150,000 to 160,000 clones, under 85% of them seen once. This specimen comes from a study of blood T cell repertoires in COVID-19.

The sample comprised peripheral blood. This TCR was recovered from a man in his sixties with COVID-19, enrolled during active disease. The rearrangement links TRBV25-1 to TRBJ2-5, with 10 bases aligning to TRBD1. The DNA of the CDR3 is TGTGCCAGCAGTGAGGGGGGACAGGGGCTCGGCGAGACCCAGTACTTC. Amino acids: CASSEGGQGLGETQYF.